Each of the 26 T cell receptor beta chains below was sequenced from the same sample in a study of cytomegalovirus exposure and HLA in healthy donors. Amplification used 60 Vbeta primers and 13 Jbeta primers. Sequencing used immunoSEQ multiplex PCR; TCRdb keeps in-frame clones, though not all of them. The sample carries under 150,000 clones, over 65% recorded once. The sample was PBMCs. These receptors were collected from a man between 45 and 60 years old in good health and CMV-seronegative.

The J gene is TRBJ2-1, the V gene TRBV7-6, with D tentatively TRBD2 (6 bases). This CDR3 is built from 15 residues. V lost 5 bases and J 1 base, leaving 12 bases between the germline ends. CDR1 SGHVS and CDR2 FNYEAQ come from the germline V gene. CDR3 region: CASSHVGGSYNEQFF. The CDR3 DNA sequence: TGTGCCAGCAGCCACGTGGGAGGTTCCTACAATGAGCAGTTCTTC.

The V call is TRBV28, the J call TRBJ2-7; D might be TRBD2 (6 bases). This CDR3 spans 13 amino acids. Germline CDR1 and CDR2: MDHEN and SYDVKM. Between the trimmed V and J ends, which lost 6 bases and 5 bases, there was a span of 14 bases. In DNA form, the CDR3 reads TGTGCCAGCAGCCTGGGGGGTCGGGACGAGCAGTACTTC. As protein: CASSLGGRDEQYF.

The chain links TRBV11-2 to TRBJ2-5; TRBD1 agrees at 7 bases. V lost 5 bases to trimming and J lost 2 bases; unmatched junction nucleotides: 5. The CDR3 spans 14 residues. The germline gives CDR1 SGHAT, CDR2 FQNNGV. The CDR3 DNA reads as TGTGCCAGCAGCCAAGGGACAGTTCAAGAGACCCAGTACTTC. Translated, it gives CASSQGTVQETQYF.

The chain links TRBV7-2 to TRBJ2-3; 10 bases are shared with TRBD2. Losses at the gene ends were 6 bases for V and 10 bases for J; bases not matched to a gene: 7. The CDR3 has 13 amino acids. Looked up from germline, CDR1 is SGHTA and CDR2 is FQGNSA. The CDR3: CASRESGRAPQYF. The CDR3 coding sequence is TGTGCCAGCAGGGAAAGCGGGAGGGCGCCGCAGTATTTT.

The chain couples TRBV4-2 to TRBJ2-1; a weak D match, TRBD2 (6 bases). Germline V gives CDR1 LGHNA, CDR2 YNFKEQ. The ends were cut back, 0 bases at V and 6 bases at J, with 12 bases in the middle. The CDR3 covers 15 residues. The DNA for the CDR3 is TGTGCCAGCAGCCAAGATGGGGCTAGCGCCAATGAGCAGTTCTTC. Translation: CASSQDGASANEQFF.

The chain is built from TRBV5-1 and TRBJ2-2; TRBD2 agrees at 7 bases. Germline-derived CDR1 and CDR2 are SGHRS and YFSETQ. V was clipped by 6 bases and J by 5 bases; unmatched bases: 7. CDR3 length: 14 residues. The CDR3 bases are TGCGCCAGCACCCGGGAGGCCGGAACCGGGGAGCTGTTTTTT. Amino acid sequence: CASTREAGTGELFF.

V usage is TRBV18 and J usage is TRBJ2-1; 7 nucleotides agree with TRBD1. This CDR3 is built from 18 residues. Trimming took 4 bases from V and 2 from J; bases not matched to a gene: 14. Germline loops: CDR1 KGHSH, CDR2 LQKENI. In DNA form, the CDR3 reads TGTGCCAGCTCACGCACGAGCCCTAGCCAGGGGGCCTACAATGAGCAGTTCTTC. Translating gives CASSRTSPSQGAYNEQFF.

The chain has TRBV28 and TRBJ2-2, with D maybe TRBD2 (6 bases). Trimming pared 5 bases from V and 0 bases from J, leaving 16 bases between. Looked up from germline, CDR1 is MDHEN and CDR2 is SYDVKM. The CDR3 covers 17 residues. The CDR3 reads CASSLSGLTTNTGELFF. For the CDR3, the DNA is TGTGCCAGCAGTCTAAGTGGACTAACTACGAACACCGGGGAGCTGTTTTTT.

The chain combines TRBV6-6 with TRBJ1-3; D not certain. The V and J ends lost 2 bases and 3 bases respectively, with 14 bases between them. Germline-derived CDR1 and CDR2 are MNHNY and SVGAGI (reference sequence). The CDR3 has 16 residues. The CDR3 DNA sequence: TGTGCCAGCAGTTACGCTACGTGGAGCGGTGGAAACACCATATATTTT. This sequence encodes CASSYATWSGGNTIYF.

The gene calls are TRBV6-5 and TRBJ2-5; 7 bases are a match to TRBD1. V shed 6 bases and J 5 bases; nucleotides not matched to a gene: 12. This CDR3 spans 15 amino acids. Germline V lookup: CDR1 MNHEY, CDR2 SVGAGI. The CDR3 spells CASRTETGAQETQYF. CDR3 coding DNA: TGTGCCAGCAGGACCGAAACAGGGGCGCAGGAGACCCAGTACTTC.

CDR3: CASSLGQGENYGYTF. In nucleotides, the CDR3 is TGCGCCAGCAGCCTCGGGCAGGGGGAAAACTATGGCTACACCTTC. The chain uses TRBV5-1 and TRBJ1-2; 7 bases fit TRBD1. V trimming: 4 bases; J trimming: 2 bases; junction bases outside the gene matches: 8. Germline loops: CDR1 SGHRS, CDR2 YFSETQ. The CDR3 is 15 amino acids.

This chain uses TRBV28 with TRBJ1-1; D gene ambiguous. Between the trimmed V and J ends, which lost 4 bases and 5 bases, there was a span of 8 bases. The CDR3 covers 12 residues. CDR1 MDHEN and CDR2 SYDVKM come from the germline V gene. The CDR3 sequence is CASSSQVTEAFF. The CDR3 region has the DNA TGTGCCAGCAGTTCTCAGGTAACTGAAGCTTTCTTT.

CDR3 bases: TGTGCCAGCAGTTTGTTACAGAACACTGAAGCTTTCTTT. Residues: CASSLLQNTEAFF. V and J are TRBV27 and TRBJ1-1; D unresolved. V gave up 3 bases and J gave up 1 base, with 6 bases separating them. From germline, CDR1 is MNHEY and CDR2 SMNVEV (reference sequence). This CDR3 spans 13 amino acids.

This sequence joins TRBV11-2 and TRBJ2-5; a weak D match, TRBD2 (5 bases). V gave up 5 bases and J gave up 7 bases, with 20 bases separating them. CDR1 and CDR2 (germline): SGHAT, FQNNGV. The length of the CDR3 is 15 residues. CDR3 DNA: TGTGCCAGCAGCGCAAGAGAGGGTATGGGCCCGACCCAGTACTTC. Translating it yields CASSAREGMGPTQYF.

The V gene is TRBV5-1, the J gene TRBJ1-1; D remains ambiguous. CDR1 is SGHRS and CDR2 is YFSETQ in the germline V gene. Trimming took off 4 bases at V and 3 bases at J, with 19 bases between the two ends. This CDR3 comprises 16 residues. CDR3 amino acids: CASSLTTLMADTEAFF. CDR3 nucleotide sequence: TGCGCCAGCAGCCTAACGACCCTAATGGCGGACACTGAAGCTTTCTTT.

The rearrangement uses TRBV19 and TRBJ1-2; possibly TRBD1 for D (5 bases). V lost 5 bases, J lost 4 bases, and 17 bases lay in between. CDR3 length equals 15 residues. Germline V CDR1 and CDR2: LNHDA, SQIVND (reference sequence). The CDR3 DNA reads as TGTGCCAGTAGTTCCCAAGCTCAGGGTCGCTATGGCTACACCTTC. Protein product: CASSSQAQGRYGYTF. The full variable domain, in which reference TRBV19 and TRBJ1-2 provide the parts outside the CDR3, is DGGITQSPKYLFRKEGQNVTLSCEQNLNHDAMYWYRQDPGQGLRLIYYSQIVNDFQKGDIAEGYSVSREKKESFPLTVTSAQKNPTAFYLCASSSQAQGRYGYTFGSGTRLTVV.

The V call is TRBV11-2, the J call TRBJ2-4; unclear D gene. The CDR3 has 14 residues. Between the trimmed V and J ends, which lost 5 bases and 0 bases, there was a span of 8 bases. Germline assignment: CDR1 SGHAT and CDR2 FQNNGV. DNA for the CDR3: TGTGCCAGCAGCCCCCTAAGAGCCAAAAACATTCAGTACTTC. This codes for CASSPLRAKNIQYF.

This rearrangement joins TRBV2 to TRBJ2-3; 7 bases are shared with TRBD1. The CDR3 is 16 amino acids. V gave up 2 bases and J gave up 2 bases; unmatched junction bases: 7. The germline CDR1 and CDR2 sequences are SNHLY and FYNNEI. The CDR3 sequence is CASSEWGTENTDTQYF. In nucleotides, the CDR3 is TGTGCCAGCAGTGAATGGGGGACAGAAAACACAGATACGCAGTATTTT.

The chain links TRBV4-1 to TRBJ2-7; 10 nucleotides agree with TRBD2. V lost 0 bases and J lost 5; bases outside the gene matches: 10. CDR3 length: 17 residues. Germline assignment: CDR1 MGHRA and CDR2 YSYEKL. CDR3 nucleotides: TGCGCCAGCAGCCAAGATTGGGGAGCGGGAGGGCAAGACGAGCAGTACTTC. This codes for CASSQDWGAGGQDEQYF.

The gene calls are TRBV27 and TRBJ1-1; no definite D call. Per the germline V gene, CDR1 is MNHEY and CDR2 is SMNVEV (reference sequence). There are 15 residues in the CDR3. V lost 7 bases to trimming and J lost 1 base, with 16 bases between them. CDR3 loop: CASMKSRAGNTEAFF. DNA for the CDR3: TGTGCCAGCATGAAGTCAAGGGCGGGGAACACTGAAGCTTTCTTT.

V and J are TRBV6-6 and TRBJ2-2, with no clear D. Germline CDR1 MNHNY, CDR2 SVGAGI (reference sequence). With 10 bases removed from V and 8 bases from J, the gap between germline ends came to 23 bases. The CDR3 sequence is 15 residues long. The CDR3 nucleotides are TGTGCCATCAGCCTCACAGACCCAGTCGGAGGGGAGCTGTTTTTT. Protein: CAISLTDPVGGELFF.

The chain joins TRBV6-1 to TRBJ2-3, with 8 bases aligning to TRBD1. The CDR3 sequence is 15 residues long. The trim removed 6 bases at V and 3 bases at J, leaving 8 bases unmatched. Germline V gene data show CDR1 as MNHNS and CDR2 as SASEGT. The CDR3 region has the DNA TGTGCCAGCAGATTGGACAGGGTGGCAACAGATACGCAGTATTTT. Its protein product is CASRLDRVATDTQYF.

The rearrangement links TRBV7-8 to TRBJ2-3, with D tentatively TRBD2 (5 bases). V lost 2 bases and J lost 2, with 14 bases in between. Per germline, CDR1 SGHVS and CDR2 FQNEAQ. CDR3 size: 16 residues. CDR3 DNA sequence: TGTGCCAGCAGCTTAATTGGCGGGTCTAACACAGATACGCAGTATTTT. Translating gives CASSLIGGSNTDTQYF.

V usage is TRBV7-2 and J usage is TRBJ1-1; perhaps TRBD1 as D (5 bases). Trimming stripped 2 bases from V and 0 bases from J, with 10 bases between. This CDR3 region has 15 residues. Germline CDR1 is SGHTA and CDR2 is FQGNSA. The CDR3: CASSLWAGVNTEAFF. In DNA form, the CDR3 reads TGTGCCAGCAGCTTATGGGCGGGGGTGAACACTGAAGCTTTCTTT.

The chain combines TRBV10-3 with TRBJ2-3, with D possibly being TRBD2 (6 bases). Germline V gene sequence: CDR1 ENHRY, CDR2 SYGVKD. This CDR3 is built from 11 residues. V lost 8 bases and J 4 bases, leaving 7 bases between the germline ends. The CDR3 sequence is CAIGGADTQYF. CDR3 nucleotides: TGTGCCATCGGCGGGGCAGATACGCAGTATTTT.

V is TRBV11-1 and J is TRBJ2-5; 10 bases line up with TRBD2. V gave up 5 bases and J gave up 3 bases; unmatched junction bases: 15. The CDR3 contains 18 residues. Germline values: CDR1 SGHAT, CDR2 FQDESV (reference sequence). The chain's CDR3 is CASSHGGLSGRNKETQYF. CDR3 nucleotides: TGTGCCAGCAGCCATGGAGGTCTTAGCGGGAGGAATAAAGAGACCCAGTACTTC. Combining the CDR3 with reference TRBV11-1 and TRBJ2-5 gives the whole variable domain EAEVAQSPRYKITEKSQAVAFWCDPISGHATLYWYRQILGQGPELLVQFQDESVVDDSQLPKDRFSAERLKGVDSTLKIQPAELGDSAMYLCASSHGGLSGRNKETQYFGPGTRLLVL.